The rows below give T cell receptor beta chains drawn from one sample of a study of OX40 agonist ivuxolimab in advanced cancers. Clones were sequenced by immunoSEQ multiplex PCR, and TCRdb holds only the in-frame ones, with some missing. The data show more than 65,000 clones, with 70% to 90% seen just once and roughly 0.59% held by the top ten. This specimen consisted of CD4+ or CD8+ T cells sorted from blood, obtained in a trial of the OX40 agonist ivuxolimab. Receptors originate from an adult with an advanced solid tumor such as melanoma, head and neck, liver or kidney cancer. The CDR3 runs from the conserved cysteine through the conserved F or W. Fields, in order: CDR3 DNA, CDR3 protein, CDR3 length, clone size, V gene, J gene, D gene. D genes are given only for firm matches. Where a row states a size, it is once, few, many or the class of an expanded clone; other rows omit it.

TGTGCCAGCAGCTTAGGGACAGCCTTGGCCGCCGGGGAGCTGTTTTTT	CASSLGTALAAGELFF	16	once	TRBV7-9	TRBJ2-2	-
TGTGCCAGCAGCCCAGCCTCCTATGAAAAACTGTTTTTT	CASSPASYEKLFF	13	-	TRBV7-9	TRBJ1-4	-
TGCGCCAGCGGCGCGGGGGGTCGCGACGAGCAGTACTTC	CASGAGGRDEQYF	13	many	TRBV5-1	TRBJ2-7	TRBD2
TGTGCCATCAGTGAGTCGGCGGGGGAGTGGGAGACCCAGTACTTC	CAISESAGEWETQYF	15	-	TRBV10-3	TRBJ2-5	TRBD2
TGTGCCAGCAGCTTAGAGGTCCTACAGGGCAATGAGCAGTTCTTC	CASSLEVLQGNEQFF	15	-	TRBV11-1	TRBJ2-1	-
TGTGCCAGCAGGAGCGGGACAGGGGGCGCCGGGCAAGAGACCCAGTACTTC	CASRSGTGGAGQETQYF	17	-	TRBV27	TRBJ2-5	TRBD1
TGTGCTAGCAGCCGAGATAGCGGGGGGTCTGGAGATACGCAGTATTTT	CASSRDSGGSGDTQYF	16	-	TRBV7-7	TRBJ2-3	TRBD2
TGTGCCAGCAGCTTATTCCTCGCCGGGGAGCTGTTTTTT	CASSLFLAGELFF	13	-	TRBV7-3	TRBJ2-2	-
TGCGCCAGCAGCTCGACCCTACAGGGGGCGAGTGACGGGGAGCTGTTTTTT	CASSSTLQGASDGELFF	17	-	TRBV5-1	TRBJ2-2	TRBD1
TGCGCCAGCAGCTTGCGGACAGACTACGAGCAGTACTTC	CASSLRTDYEQYF	13	-	TRBV5-1	TRBJ2-7	-
TGCGCCAGCAGCTTGTTGACAGGGGGAGAATACAATGAGCAGTTCTTC	CASSLLTGGEYNEQFF	16	-	TRBV5-1	TRBJ2-1	TRBD1
TGTGCCAGTAGTATCGTACATCAGCCCCAGCATTTT	CASSIVHQPQHF	12	-	TRBV19	TRBJ1-5	-
TGTGCCATCAGTGACCTGGGACTATCAGGGGAAAAACTGTTTTTT	CAISDLGLSGEKLFF	15	-	TRBV10-3	TRBJ1-4	-
TGTGCCAGCAGCCAAGATTGGGGGCGGGAGCTGTTTTTT	CASSQDWGRELFF	13	-	TRBV4-2	TRBJ2-2	-
TGTGCCAGCAGCTTGCAAAGGGAGCCCTACGAGCAGTACTTC	CASSLQREPYEQYF	14	-	TRBV5-4	TRBJ2-7	-
TGCAGCGTGGGGGGCAGTAATCAGCCCCAGCATTTT	CSVGGSNQPQHF	12	-	TRBV29-1	TRBJ1-5	-
TGTGCCAGTAGTATACAGGGATTGAACACTGAAGCTTTCTTT	CASSIQGLNTEAFF	14	few	TRBV19	TRBJ1-1	-
TGCGCCAGCAGCTTGGAGGGCAGTTGGGGAGATACGCAGTATTTT	CASSLEGSWGDTQYF	15	-	TRBV5-1	TRBJ2-3	-
TGTGCCAGTAGTGTGACAGGGGGCGGAGATACGCAGTATTTT	CASSVTGGGDTQYF	14	-	TRBV19	TRBJ2-3	TRBD1
TGTGCCAGCAGCTTATCCGAAAACTCCTACGAGCAGTACTTC	CASSLSENSYEQYF	14	-	TRBV7-8	TRBJ2-7	-
TGTGCCAGCTCACTTCTGACAGATACAGATTATGGCTACACCTTC	CASSLLTDTDYGYTF	15	-	TRBV18	TRBJ1-2	-
TGTGCCAGCAGCTTAGGGGGTAGGGTGAACACTGAAGCTTTCTTT	CASSLGGRVNTEAFF	15	-	TRBV7-2	TRBJ1-1	-
TGTGCCAGCAGTGTTTCGGAGGGCACTGAAGCTTTCTTT	CASSVSEGTEAFF	13	-	TRBV2	TRBJ1-1	-
TGCGCCACCAAAGGGACAGGAGCTCCGGTTTCCTACGAGCAGTACTTC	CATKGTGAPVSYEQYF	16	-	TRBV10-2	TRBJ2-7	TRBD1
TGCGCCAGCAGCGCCGGAGCCGATTTGGATGGCTACACCTTC	CASSAGADLDGYTF	14	once	TRBV5-1	TRBJ1-2	-
TGTGCCAGCAGCTTAGGGGACACCGACTACAATGAGCAGTTCTTC	CASSLGDTDYNEQFF	15	-	TRBV7-6	TRBJ2-1	-
TGCGCCAGCAGCTTGTGGGGGGTCAACACAGATACGCAGTATTTT	CASSLWGVNTDTQYF	15	-	TRBV5-1	TRBJ2-3	-
TGCGCCAGCAGCTTGGGGGTTGACAGGGCCAACGAGCAGTACTTC	CASSLGVDRANEQYF	15	-	TRBV5-1	TRBJ2-7	TRBD1
TGTGCCAGCAGCTTAAAAGGCCCCGGAAGGGAGACCCAGTACTTC	CASSLKGPGRETQYF	15	-	TRBV7-9	TRBJ2-5	-
TGTGCCAGCAGCCAAACAGGGGGCGCGGATGAAAAACTGTTTTTT	CASSQTGGADEKLFF	15	-	TRBV5-4	TRBJ1-4	TRBD1
TGTGCCAGTAGTATTTTAGGGGGCGCGAAGGAGCAGTACTTC	CASSILGGAKEQYF	14	-	TRBV19	TRBJ2-7	TRBD1
TGTGCCAGCAGCTTACTGAATTCACCCCTCCACTTT	CASSLLNSPLHF	12	-	TRBV7-6	TRBJ1-6	-
TGTGCCAGCACGGAAGGGCGCGACTATGGCTACACCTTC	CASTEGRDYGYTF	13	-	TRBV25-1	TRBJ1-2	-
TGCGCCAGCAGCCTCCTGGGTTCAACTAATGAAAAACTGTTTTTT	CASSLLGSTNEKLFF	15	-	TRBV4-1	TRBJ1-4	-
TGTGCCAGTAGTATACAGGGGGTAAATCAGCCCCAGCATTTT	CASSIQGVNQPQHF	14	-	TRBV19	TRBJ1-5	TRBD1
TGTGCCAGCAGGGCAGAGGCCTACGAGCAGTACTTC	CASRAEAYEQYF	12	-	TRBV2	TRBJ2-7	-
TGTGCCAGCAGTTACTCGAGGGCGGGGCGGGGAGATACGCAGTATTTT	CASSYSRAGRGDTQYF	16	-	TRBV6-5	TRBJ2-3	-
TGTGCCTGCTCTTCCTACAATGAGCAGTTCTTC	CACSSYNEQFF	11	-	TRBV30	TRBJ2-1	-
TGTGCCAGCTCACCATCCTCTATGATAGGGACTGAAGCTTTCTTT	CASSPSSMIGTEAFF	15	-	TRBV18	TRBJ1-1	-
TGTGCCATCAGTGAAGGAAGACCCAACGTCCTGACTTTC	CAISEGRPNVLTF	13	-	TRBV10-3	TRBJ2-6	-
TGTGCCAGCTCAGGGGACATCTCTGGAAACACCATATATTTT	CASSGDISGNTIYF	14	once	TRBV18	TRBJ1-3	-
TGTGCCAGCACCTCGACAGGACTCAATCAGCCCCAGCATTTT	CASTSTGLNQPQHF	14	-	TRBV6-1	TRBJ1-5	-
TGTGCCAGCAGCTTAGGAGACAGCTCCTACGAGCAGTACTTC	CASSLGDSSYEQYF	14	-	TRBV11-3	TRBJ2-7	-
TGTGCCAGCAGCTTGGGGGGGACAGGTGGCGGAGCTTTCTTT	CASSLGGTGGGAFF	14	once	TRBV5-4	TRBJ1-1	TRBD1
TGTGCCAGCAGCCACCGGGGTGGCTACACCTTC	CASSHRGGYTF	11	-	TRBV21-1	TRBJ1-2	-
TGTGCCAGTAAGGGGCAGGGTGGTGAAGCTTTCTTT	CASKGQGGEAFF	12	-	TRBV19	TRBJ1-1	-